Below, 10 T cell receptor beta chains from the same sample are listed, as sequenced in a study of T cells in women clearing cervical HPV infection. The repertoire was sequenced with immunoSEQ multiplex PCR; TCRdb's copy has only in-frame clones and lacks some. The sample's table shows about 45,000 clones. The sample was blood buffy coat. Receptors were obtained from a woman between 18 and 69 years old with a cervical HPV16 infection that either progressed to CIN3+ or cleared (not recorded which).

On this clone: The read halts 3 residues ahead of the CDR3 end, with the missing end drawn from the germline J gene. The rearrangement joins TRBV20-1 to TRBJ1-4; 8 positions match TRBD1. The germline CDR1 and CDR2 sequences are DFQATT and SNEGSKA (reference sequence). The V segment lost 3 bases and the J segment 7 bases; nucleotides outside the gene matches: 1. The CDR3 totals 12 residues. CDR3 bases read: TGCAGTGCTAGTGGACAGGGTGAAAAA. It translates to CSASGQGEK. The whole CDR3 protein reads CSASGQGEKLFF.

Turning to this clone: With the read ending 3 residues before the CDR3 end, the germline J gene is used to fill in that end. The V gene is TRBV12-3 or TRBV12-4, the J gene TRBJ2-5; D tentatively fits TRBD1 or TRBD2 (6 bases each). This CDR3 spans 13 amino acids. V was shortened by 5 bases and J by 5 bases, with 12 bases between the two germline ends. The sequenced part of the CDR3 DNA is TGTGCCAGCAGTCCACAGGGAGGTGAGACC. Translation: CASSPQGGET. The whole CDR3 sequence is CASSPQGGETQYF.

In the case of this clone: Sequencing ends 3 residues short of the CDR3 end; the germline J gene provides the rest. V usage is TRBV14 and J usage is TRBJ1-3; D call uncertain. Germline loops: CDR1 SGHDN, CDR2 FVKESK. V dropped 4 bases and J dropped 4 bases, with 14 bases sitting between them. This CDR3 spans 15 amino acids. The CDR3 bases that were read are TGTGCCAGCAGCCGAGGGATGCGGGCCGGAAACACC. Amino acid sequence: CASSRGMRAGNT. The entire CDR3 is CASSRGMRAGNTIYF.

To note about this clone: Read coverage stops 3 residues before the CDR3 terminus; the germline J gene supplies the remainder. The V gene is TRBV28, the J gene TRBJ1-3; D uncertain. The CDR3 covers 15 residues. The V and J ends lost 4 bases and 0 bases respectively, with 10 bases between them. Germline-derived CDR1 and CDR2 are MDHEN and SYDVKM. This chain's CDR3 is CASSSTAYSGNTIYF. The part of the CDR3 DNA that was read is TGTGCCAGCAGTTCAACAGCTTACTCTGGAAACACC.

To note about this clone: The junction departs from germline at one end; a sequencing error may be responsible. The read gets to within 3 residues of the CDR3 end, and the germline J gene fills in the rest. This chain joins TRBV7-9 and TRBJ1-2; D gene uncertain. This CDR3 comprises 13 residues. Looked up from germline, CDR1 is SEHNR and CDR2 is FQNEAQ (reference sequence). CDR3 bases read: TGTGCCAGCAGTTTAGGGCCTCTTCCCGAC. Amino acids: CASSLGPLPD. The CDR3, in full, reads CASSLGPLPDYTF.

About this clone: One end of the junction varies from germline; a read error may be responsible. CDR3 DNA, as far as it was read: TGTGCCAGCAGTGAAGCGGCAACAGGAGGTAGGGCAGAGACG. Its protein is CASSEAATGGRAET. In full, the CDR3 is CASSEAATGGRAETQYF. The chain joins TRBV2 to TRBJ2-3; D is tentatively TRBD1 or TRBD2 (5 bases each). The observed sequence ends 3 residues before the CDR3 terminus, with the missing tail filled in from the germline J gene. The CDR3 has 17 residues. Germline-derived CDR1 and CDR2 are SNHLY and FYNNEI.

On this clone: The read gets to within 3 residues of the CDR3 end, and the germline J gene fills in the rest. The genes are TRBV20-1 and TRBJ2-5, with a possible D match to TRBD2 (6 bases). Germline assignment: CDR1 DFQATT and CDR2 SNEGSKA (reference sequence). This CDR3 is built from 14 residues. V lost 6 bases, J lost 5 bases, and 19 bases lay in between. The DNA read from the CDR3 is TGCAGTGCCCAAAGGGAGGCAGGCGGGGAGACC. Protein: CSAQREAGGET. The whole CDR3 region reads CSAQREAGGETQYF.

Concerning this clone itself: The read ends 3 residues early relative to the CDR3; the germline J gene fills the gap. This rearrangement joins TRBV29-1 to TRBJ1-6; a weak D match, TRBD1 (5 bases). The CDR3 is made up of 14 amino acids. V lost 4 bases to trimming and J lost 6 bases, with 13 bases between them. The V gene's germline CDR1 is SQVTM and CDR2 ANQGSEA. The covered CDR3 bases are TGCAGCGTTGGGGGGGATAGAGGTAATTCACCC. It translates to CSVGGDRGNSP. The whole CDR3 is CSVGGDRGNSPLHF.

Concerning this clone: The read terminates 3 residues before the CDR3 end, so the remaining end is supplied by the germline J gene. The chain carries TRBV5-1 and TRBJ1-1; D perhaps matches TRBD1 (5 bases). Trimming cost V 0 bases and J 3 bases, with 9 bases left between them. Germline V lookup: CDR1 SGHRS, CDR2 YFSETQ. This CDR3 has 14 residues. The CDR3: CASSLADSYTEAFF. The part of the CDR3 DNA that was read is TGCGCCAGCAGCTTGGCCGACAGCTACACTGAA. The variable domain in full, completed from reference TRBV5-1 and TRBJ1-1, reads KAGVTQTPRYLIKTRGQQVTLSCSPISGHRSVSWYQQTPGQGLQFLFEYFSETQRNKGNFPGRFSGRQFSNSRSEMNVSTLELGDSALYLCASSLADSYTEAFFGQGTRLTVV.

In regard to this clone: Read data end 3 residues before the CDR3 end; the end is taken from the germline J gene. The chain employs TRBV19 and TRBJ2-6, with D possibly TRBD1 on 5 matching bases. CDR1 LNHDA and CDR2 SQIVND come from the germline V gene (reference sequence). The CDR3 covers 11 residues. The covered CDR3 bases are TGTGCCAGTAGTTCCCACAGGGTC. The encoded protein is CASSSHRV. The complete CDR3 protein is CASSSHRVLTF.